The 13 T cell receptor beta chains listed next were all sequenced from one sample in a study of CD8+CD57+ T cells in acquired aplastic anemia. TCR beta VDJ combinations and CDR3 sequences were profiled from genomic DNA. Using its own MiXCR run on the reads, TCRdb lists one record per CDR3 protein. The sample carries about 190,000 distinct CDR3 sequences, less than 70% recorded once. The sequenced material came from sorted CD4+, CD8+, or CD8+CD57+ T cells (not recorded which) from PBMCs. The receptor set was obtained from a human donor in good health, serving as a control.

The chain links TRBV20-1 to TRBJ2-1; D not resolved. V shed 4 bases and J shed 2 bases, with 0 bases lying between them. This CDR3 region has 10 residues. Germline V gene lookup returns CDR1 DFQATT and CDR2 SNEGSKA (reference sequence). CDR3 nucleotide sequence: TGCAGTGCTACCTACAATGAGCAGTTCTTC. Translated: CSATYNEQFF.

As to this clonotype: Germline and junction disagree at one end, which may indicate a read error. The rearrangement uses TRBV2 and TRBJ2-1; no firm D call. CDR1 is SNHLY and CDR2 is FYNNEI in the germline V gene. The CDR3 contains 14 residues. The DNA for the CDR3 is TGCGCCAGCAGCCAAGCCGCAGTACCTGCTGAGCAGTTCTTC. Translation gives CASSQAAVPAEQFF.

This clonotype was detected only once. V usage is TRBV19 and J usage is TRBJ2-7; 8 nucleotides agree with TRBD2. The CDR3 runs to 14 residues. Germline V lookup: CDR1 LNHDA, CDR2 SQIVND (reference sequence). Trimming cost V 7 bases and J 2 bases; bases outside gene matches: 7. Here the CDR3 reads CASTGGGPPYEQYF. The CDR3 DNA reads TGTGCCAGTACCGGGGGGGGGCCCCCCTACGAGCAGTACTTC.

This clonotype was observed many times. One end of the junction is discordant with germline, which a read error may explain. The gene calls are TRBV4-1 and TRBJ2-7; perhaps TRBD2 as D (7 bases). The CDR3 runs 15 residues. The germline V gene encodes CDR1 MGHRA and CDR2 YSYEKL. In DNA, the CDR3 is TGCGCCAGCAGCCAAGATCGGGGGGCCTTCTACGAGCAGTGCTTC. Amino acids: CASSQDRGAFYEQCF.

There are many counts of this clonotype. The CDR3 is CASSLQRGGAKTQYF. DNA for the CDR3: TGTGCCAGCAGCCTACAGCGCGGGGGGGCTAAGACCCAGTACTTC. The chain combines TRBV7-2 with TRBJ2-5, with 9 bases lining up with TRBD2. CDR1 and CDR2 from the germline V gene are SGHTA and FQGNSA. V shed 5 bases and J 6 bases; nucleotides not matched to a gene: 10. The CDR3 is 15 residues long. Looking up the rest from reference TRBV7-2 and TRBJ2-5 gives the full variable domain: GAGVSQSPSNKVTEKGKDVELRCDPISGHTALYWYRQSLGQGLEFLIYFQGNSAPDKSGLPSDRFSAERTGGSVSTLTIQRTQQEDSAVYLCASSLQRGGAKTQYFGPGTRLLVL.

This clonotype appeared once. The chain combines TRBV25-1 with TRBJ1-2; D is possibly TRBD1 (6 bases). From germline, CDR1 is MGHDK and CDR2 SYGVNS. V was trimmed by 0 bases and J by 6 bases, leaving 14 bases between them. This CDR3 contains 15 residues. Here the CDR3 DNA reads TGTGCCAGCAGTGAATACGAACAGGGTGTTAATGGCTACACCTTC. Amino acid sequence: CASSEYEQGVNGYTF.

This clonotype came up many times. The rearrangement links TRBV20-1 to TRBJ1-2, with D uncertain. V gave up 3 bases and J gave up 6 bases, with 8 bases separating them. The CDR3 runs 11 residues. Germline values: CDR1 DFQATT, CDR2 SNEGSKA (reference sequence). In DNA form, the CDR3 reads TGCAGTGCTAGGCGGCAGAATGGCTACACCTTC. Translation gives CSARRQNGYTF.

This clonotype came up many times. CDR3 sequence reads: CASSRLVYGLWKETQYF. CDR3 coding DNA: TGTGCCAGCAGCAGACTAGTTTACGGTTTATGGAAAGAGACCCAGTACTTC. The chain joins TRBV12-3 or TRBV12-4 to TRBJ2-5, with D possibly matching TRBD2 (6 bases). This CDR3 region has 17 residues. V was cut by 6 bases and J by 3 bases, with 23 bases left in between.

The CDR3, as DNA: TGCGCCAGCAGCTTGTCAGGCATATCTGAAGCTTTCTTT. Its protein is CASSLSGISEAFF. The chain couples TRBV5-1 to TRBJ1-1, with no clear D. Trimming cost V 1 base and J 6 bases, with 10 bases left between them. The CDR3 is 13 residues long. CDR1 is SGHRS and CDR2 is YFSETQ in the germline V gene.

In the case of this clonotype: The final CDR3 position lacks the conserved phenylalanine or tryptophan, pointing to a likely read error. The DNA is omitted, as the CDR3 cannot be located on it reliably, and the CDR3 follows TCRdb's listing. This chain joins TRBV20-1 and TRBJ1-3. CDR1 and CDR2 from the germline V gene are DFQATT and SNEGSKA (reference sequence). With termini counted, the CDR3 has 9 amino acids. The CDR3 sequence: CSATSGPPY.

The table lists this clonotype with many counts. This sequence joins TRBV27 and TRBJ1-6; D gene ambiguous. The CDR3 is 14 residues long. V lost 2 bases to trimming and J lost 4 bases, with 6 bases between them. From germline, CDR1 is MNHEY and CDR2 SMNVEV (reference sequence). CDR3 DNA: TGTGCCAGCAGTTTAGGGAAGTATAATTCACCCCTCCACTTT. It yields the protein CASSLGKYNSPLHF.

This clonotype was seen a handful of times. V usage is TRBV4-3 and J usage is TRBJ1-3, with 7 bases fitting TRBD1. V was clipped by 4 bases and J by 0 bases; unmatched bases: 6. CDR3 length: 16 residues. Germline V lookup: CDR1 LGHNA, CDR2 YSLEER. The CDR3 here is CASSPQGGNSGNTIYF. The CDR3 coding sequence is TGCGCCAGCAGCCCGCAGGGGGGAAACTCTGGAAACACCATATATTTT.

This clonotype was detected many times. The chain combines TRBV20-1 with TRBJ2-6, with TRBD1 as a possible D gene (5 bases). Germline V gene lookup returns CDR1 DFQATT and CDR2 SNEGSKA (reference sequence). V gave up 4 bases and J gave up 2 bases, with 12 bases separating them. The CDR3 runs to 15 residues. The DNA for the CDR3 is TGCAGTGCTACACGCAGGGTTACTGGGGCCAACGTCCTGACTTTC. As protein: CSATRRVTGANVLTF.